The T cell receptor beta chain described here comes from a study of shared clonotypes between healthy human individuals. Overall study context: For every donor, three CD4 naive, three CD4 memory, two CD8 naive and one CD8 memory plates were used.

A split of CD4+ cells into CD45RA+ naive and CD45RA-negative memory subsets was performed. In the study's own analysis: ImmunoSEQ output lacked quality scores and full-length reads, limiting matched filtering. Sequenced by immunoSEQ multiplex PCR; TCRdb stores in-frame clones only, minus some. V, J and clone size reflect that table, while D and trimming were determined from the DNA. The data show about 1 million clones, with about 75% seen just once and about 1.5% held by the top ten. V was trimmed by 2 bases and J by 4 bases, leaving 3 bases between them. Germline V gives CDR1 LNHNV, CDR2 YYDKDF (reference sequence). This CDR3 region has 12 residues.

The receptor was isolated from a man between 18 and 35 years old in good health. Sequenced material: memory CD4+ T cells sorted from blood. Subset specified: CD45RA-negative fraction. The V gene is TRBV15, the J gene TRBJ1-5; unclear D gene. DNA of the CDR3: TGTGCCACCAGCAGAACGAATCAGCCCCAGCATTTT. It yields the protein CATSRTNQPQHF.